This TCR beta chain was documented in a study of patients and donors after allogeneic stem cell transplantation. The germline V gene encodes CDR1 DFQATT and CDR2 SNEGSKA (reference sequence). Unmatched junction bases numbered 10, after V lost 3 bases and J lost 0 bases. The CDR3 loop spans 16 amino acids. TCRdb passed the RT-PCR reads through MiXCR, listing each CDR3 protein once. This repertoire shows about 200,000 distinct CDR3 sequences, around 41% found once; its top ten account for roughly 12%. The source is a human donor who was either an allogeneic HSCT recipient or a stem cell or donor lymphocyte infusion donor (not recorded which). It is not recorded whose cells these are; they may come from a transplant donor. The sequencing sample was made of blood, either unsorted or a sorted T cell fraction (not recorded which). This chain links TRBV20-1 with TRBJ2-7; 8 bases are shared with TRBD2. Written as DNA, the CDR3 is TGCAGTGCTAGGGCGTTTGGGCGGGGGGCCTCCTACGAGCAGTACTTC. Residues: CSARAFGRGASYEQYF.